This T cell receptor beta chain was captured in a study of blood T cell repertoires in COVID-19. This CDR3 has 17 amino acids. The germline CDR1 and CDR2 sequences are SEHNR and FQNEAQ (reference sequence). V was shortened by 2 bases and J by 1 base, with 14 bases between the two germline ends. Repertoires were generated with immunoSEQ multiplex PCR, while TCRdb's copy carries only in-frame clones and drops some. The sample has under 120,000 clones, about three quarters seen once. The sequencing sample was made of peripheral blood. The receptor's source is an elderly man with acute or convalescent COVID-19. J is TRBJ2-2 and V is TRBV7-9; perhaps TRBD2 as D (5 bases). Written as DNA, the CDR3 is TGTGCCAGCAGCTTACGACTGGCGGGTTGGAACACCGGGGAGCTGTTTTTT. Its translation is CASSLRLAGWNTGELFF.